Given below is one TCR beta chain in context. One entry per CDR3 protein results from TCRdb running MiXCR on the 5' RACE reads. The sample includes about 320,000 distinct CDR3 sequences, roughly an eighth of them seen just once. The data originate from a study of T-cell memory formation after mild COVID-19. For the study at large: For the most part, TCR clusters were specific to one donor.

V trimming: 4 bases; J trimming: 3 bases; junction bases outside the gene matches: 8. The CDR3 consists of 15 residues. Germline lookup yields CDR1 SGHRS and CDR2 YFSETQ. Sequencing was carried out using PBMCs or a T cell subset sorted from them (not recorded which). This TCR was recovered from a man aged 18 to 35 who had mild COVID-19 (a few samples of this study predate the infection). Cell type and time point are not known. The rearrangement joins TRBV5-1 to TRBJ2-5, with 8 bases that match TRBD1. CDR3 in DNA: TGCGCCAGCAGCCTAACAGGGGGAGAGGAAGAGACCCAGTACTTC. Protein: CASSLTGGEEETQYF.